A single sample is the source of the 26 T cell receptor beta chains below, sequenced in a study of T cell responses to AZD1222 COVID-19 vaccine. The method was immunoSEQ multiplex PCR; TCRdb's version includes in-frame clones alone and lacks a portion of them. The table lists 120,000 or so clones, nearly 90% of them singletons. Sample: peripheral blood, taken on day 0 of AZD1222 vaccination. These receptors came from an adult in good health.

The gene calls are TRBV6-1 and TRBJ1-1; no clear D. V gave up 0 bases and J gave up 0 bases, with 11 bases separating them. Germline V gives CDR1 MNHNS, CDR2 SASEGT. The CDR3 contains 16 residues. CDR3 protein: CASSEARLHLNTEAFF. DNA for the CDR3: TGTGCCAGCAGTGAAGCAAGGCTACATTTGAACACTGAAGCTTTCTTT.

The rearrangement uses TRBV7-2 and TRBJ2-7; D is perhaps TRBD1 or TRBD2 (5 bases each). The germline V and J ends were trimmed by 4 bases and 2 bases, with 12 bases remaining between them. From germline, CDR1 is SGHTA and CDR2 FQGNSA. This CDR3 is built from 14 residues. The CDR3 nucleotides are TGTGCCAGCAGCTCGACTGGGGGTACCTACGAGCAGTACTTC. Residues: CASSSTGGTYEQYF.

The chain couples TRBV18 to TRBJ2-2, with D perhaps being TRBD1 or TRBD2 (6 bases each). Germline lookup yields CDR1 KGHSH and CDR2 LQKENI. The CDR3 length is 16 residues. Trimming stripped 3 bases from V and 5 bases from J, with 16 bases between. CDR3 DNA sequence: TGTGCCAGCTCACCGGCTAGCGACAGGTCGACCGGGGAGCTGTTTTTT. Translating it yields CASSPASDRSTGELFF.

Points on this clone: The same CDR3 is also encoded by other DNA sequences in this sample. This sequence joins TRBV11-3 and TRBJ2-2; D remains ambiguous. This CDR3 is built from 12 residues. Germline CDR1 and CDR2: SGHNT and YENEEA. Trimming took off 5 bases at V and 5 bases at J, with 6 bases between the two ends. The DNA for the CDR3 is TGTGCCAGCAGCCTCGAAACCGGGGAGCTGTTTTTT. Its protein product is CASSLETGELFF.

The chain has TRBV18 and TRBJ1-5, with D possibly matching TRBD1 (5 bases). The V end was cut by 6 bases, the J end by 0 bases, with 18 bases between. The CDR3 sequence is 17 residues long. Germline V lookup: CDR1 KGHSH, CDR2 LQKENI. The CDR3 nucleotides are TGTGCCAGCTCGCCCGGGTCAGGGCCTGATAGCAATCAGCCCCAGCATTTT. Translated: CASSPGSGPDSNQPQHF.

The chain recombines TRBV3-1 (or the pseudogene TRBV3-2) with TRBJ1-2, with no clear D. The length of the CDR3 is 15 residues. V was trimmed by 0 bases and J by 2 bases, leaving 10 bases between them. Looked up from germline, CDR1 is LGHDT and CDR2 is YNNKEL (reference sequence). The CDR3 spells CASSQDMGRNYGYTF. Written as DNA, the CDR3 is TGTGCCAGCAGCCAAGATATGGGGAGGAACTATGGCTACACCTTC.

Note on this clone: The same CDR3 can be traced to other DNA sequences in this sample. V and J are TRBV7-2 and TRBJ1-6; no clear D gene. Germline CDR1 is SGHTA and CDR2 is FQGNSA. The CDR3 has 14 amino acids. With 1 base removed from V and 9 bases from J, the gap between germline ends came to 10 bases. The CDR3 DNA reads TGTGCCAGCAGCTTAGTCCCGGAAGGTTCACCCCTCCACTTT. This encodes CASSLVPEGSPLHF. The variable domain in full, with the rest retrieved from reference TRBV7-2 and TRBJ1-6, is GAGVSQSPSNKVTEKGKDVELRCDPISGHTALYWYRQSLGQGLEFLIYFQGNSAPDKSGLPSDRFSAERTGGSVSTLTIQRTQQEDSAVYLCASSLVPEGSPLHFGNGTRLTVT.

CDR3 DNA: TGTGCCACCGGGACTAGCGGGAGAAGTGAGCAGTACTTC. It is translated as CATGTSGRSEQYF. J is TRBJ2-7 and V is TRBV19; 14 bases match TRBD2. V shed 10 bases, J shed 7 bases, and the junction held 6 bases outside the gene matches. Germline assignment: CDR1 LNHDA and CDR2 SQIVND (reference sequence). CDR3 size: 13 residues.

The chain is built from TRBV7-3 and TRBJ2-1; D remains unclear. The CDR3 length is 11 residues. Deletions cut 6 bases from V and 4 bases from J, with 4 bases between. Germline-derived CDR1 and CDR2 are SGHTA and FQGTGA. The CDR3 nucleotides read TGTGCCAGCAGGGGGTACAATGAGCAGTTCTTC. It is translated as CASRGYNEQFF.

The V and J genes are TRBV28 and TRBJ2-1; TRBD2 agrees at 12 bases. Germline CDR1 reads MDHEN; CDR2 reads SYDVKM. This CDR3 spans 15 amino acids. The trim removed 4 bases at V and 10 bases at J, leaving 8 bases unmatched. The CDR3 protein is CASSWVLAGGGEQFF. In DNA form, the CDR3 reads TGTGCCAGCAGTTGGGTACTAGCGGGAGGAGGGGAGCAGTTCTTC.

The chain employs TRBV19 and TRBJ1-2; D is ambiguous. Germline V gives CDR1 LNHDA, CDR2 SQIVND (reference sequence). Trimming left V 5 bases short and J 3 bases short, with 7 bases between. The CDR3 length is 12 residues. Here the CDR3 reads CASSDGHYGYTF. The DNA for the CDR3 is TGTGCCAGTAGTGACGGTCACTATGGCTACACCTTC.

The V call is TRBV28, the J call TRBJ2-5; 7 bases agree with TRBD2. V lost 8 bases and J lost 4; bases outside the gene matches: 13. This CDR3 region has 15 residues. Germline V gives CDR1 MDHEN, CDR2 SYDVKM. DNA for the CDR3: TGTGCCAGCCGAAAGAATAGCGGGCCCATAGAGACCCAGTACTTC. This codes for CASRKNSGPIETQYF.

The V and J genes are TRBV7-2 and TRBJ1-6; TRBD1 might be the D (5 bases). CDR1 is SGHTA and CDR2 is FQGNSA in the germline V gene. CDR3 length: 14 amino acids. Deletions cut 4 bases from V and 7 bases from J, with 11 bases between. The CDR3 DNA follows: TGTGCCAGCAGCTGGGACGGACGAAATTCACCCCTCCACTTT. It yields the protein CASSWDGRNSPLHF.

The chain joins TRBV3-1 (or the pseudogene TRBV3-2) to TRBJ1-3, with TRBD1 identical over 8 bases. This CDR3 region has 17 residues. With 1 base clipped from V and 0 bases from J, the junction kept 5 bases outside the gene matches. Germline V gene data show CDR1 as LGHDT and CDR2 as YNNKEL (reference sequence). This CDR3 reads CASSQVVRGRSGNTIYF. The CDR3 nucleotides are TGTGCCAGCAGCCAAGTTGTCAGGGGGCGCTCTGGAAACACCATATATTTT.

This clone was seen more than once but under ten times. V is TRBV5-4 and J is TRBJ2-6; D is undetermined. This CDR3 is built from 17 residues. V was trimmed by 0 bases and J by 2 bases, leaving 12 bases between them. CDR1 and CDR2 from the germline V gene are SGHNT and YYREEE (reference sequence). The CDR3 nucleotides read TGTGCCAGCAGCTTGGACCCCTCACCCCCTGGGGCCAACGTCCTGACTTTC. Amino acids: CASSLDPSPPGANVLTF.

With respect to this clone: The same CDR3 also results from other DNA sequences found in this sample. This chain connects TRBV7-2 to TRBJ1-1; D gene unclear. The CDR3 consists of 14 residues. V lost 1 base and J 2 bases, leaving 8 bases between the germline ends. Per germline, CDR1 SGHTA and CDR2 FQGNSA. The CDR3 region is CASSLGGINTEAFF. The DNA of the CDR3 is TGTGCCAGCAGCTTAGGTGGGATCAACACTGAAGCTTTCTTT.

To note about this clone: Distinct nucleotide sequences in the sample also encode this CDR3. The J gene is TRBJ1-6, the V gene TRBV5-1; D not resolved. The CDR3 extends over 14 amino acids. Germline V gene sequence: CDR1 SGHRS, CDR2 YFSETQ. Trimming stripped 0 bases from V and 4 bases from J, with 5 bases between. In DNA, the CDR3 is TGCGCCAGCAGCTTGGACGGTTATAATTCACCCCTCCACTTT. Translation gives CASSLDGYNSPLHF.

This chain joins TRBV30 and TRBJ2-3; D gene ambiguous. V was trimmed by 1 base and J by 2 bases, leaving 7 bases between them. CDR3 length: 13 residues. Germline CDR1 GTSNPN, CDR2 SVGIG (reference sequence). This CDR3 reads CAWSEGTTDTQYF. CDR3 in DNA: TGTGCCTGGAGTGAGGGAACCACAGATACGCAGTATTTT. Based on the CDR3 plus reference TRBV30 and TRBJ2-3, the full variable domain is SQTIHQWPATLVQPVGSPLSLECTVEGTSNPNLYWYRQAAGRGLQLLFYSVGIGQISSEVPQNLSASRPQDRQFILSSKKLLLSDSGFYLCAWSEGTTDTQYFGPGTRLTVL.

The V gene is TRBV18, the J gene TRBJ1-5; 8 bases map to TRBD1. Germline CDR1 and CDR2: KGHSH and LQKENI. V was pared by 2 bases and J by 0 bases, with 12 bases of the junction left unmatched. This CDR3 spans 19 amino acids. This chain's CDR3 is CASSPSRQGIGFSNQPQHF. CDR3 sequence (DNA): TGTGCCAGCTCACCATCGAGACAGGGGATTGGGTTTAGCAATCAGCCCCAGCATTTT.

This clone was picked up one time. CDR3 sequence reads: CASSISAVNTEAFF. CDR3 DNA: TGTGCCAGTAGTATTAGCGCCGTGAACACTGAAGCTTTCTTT. The chain links TRBV19 to TRBJ1-1; D ambiguous. The CDR3 runs 14 residues. Germline V gives CDR1 LNHDA, CDR2 SQIVND (reference sequence). Trimming left V 3 bases short and J 0 bases short, with 8 bases between.

This clone was seen a handful of times. The genes are TRBV9 and TRBJ1-3; D is possibly TRBD1 (5 bases). Germline assignment: CDR1 SGDLS and CDR2 YYNGEE. V lost 3 bases and J lost 0, with 16 bases in between. The length of the CDR3 is 17 residues. The CDR3 is CASSGDAGPRSGNTIYF. Here the CDR3 DNA reads TGTGCCAGCAGCGGAGACGCGGGACCTCGCTCTGGAAACACCATATATTTT.

The chain carries TRBV19 and TRBJ1-3; the D is unclear. With 6 bases removed from V and 2 bases from J, the gap between germline ends came to 17 bases. The CDR3 sequence is 16 residues long. Per germline, CDR1 LNHDA and CDR2 SQIVND (reference sequence). CDR3 nucleotide sequence: TGTGCCAGTAGACCCCCTCGAAGGGTGGCTGGAAACACCATATATTTT. Translating it yields CASRPPRRVAGNTIYF.

The chain has TRBV28 and TRBJ1-2; 11 positions match TRBD1. The germline CDR1 and CDR2 sequences are MDHEN and SYDVKM. Trimming took 8 bases from V and 0 from J; bases not matched to a gene: 8. The CDR3 contains 16 residues. The CDR3 DNA sequence: TGTGCCAGCCGCTGGACAGGGGGCGCATCTAACTATGGCTACACCTTC. Translating gives CASRWTGGASNYGYTF.

The chain couples TRBV6-6 to TRBJ2-3; D is unresolved. The CDR3 is 10 residues long. The germline V gene has CDR1 MNHNY and CDR2 SVGAGI (reference sequence). Deletions cut 5 bases from V and 5 bases from J, with 2 bases between. The DNA for the CDR3 is TGTGCCAGCAGTCGAGATACGCAGTATTTT. It codes for CASSRDTQYF.

V is TRBV5-6 and J is TRBJ1-1; a possible D gene is TRBD1 (6 bases). The CDR3 has 12 residues. Germline V CDR1 and CDR2: SGHDT, YYEEEE. V was trimmed by 1 base and J by 8 bases, leaving 9 bases between them. The CDR3, as DNA: TGTGCCAGCAGCTTGATGAGGGGGGAAGCTTTCTTT. This gives the protein CASSLMRGEAFF.

This chain links TRBV6-6 with TRBJ2-1; D not resolved. CDR3 size: 15 residues. The germline V gene has CDR1 MNHNY and CDR2 SVGAGI (reference sequence). Trimming took 7 bases from V and 4 from J, leaving 17 bases between them. CDR3 loop: CASIDFGGGYNEQFF. The CDR3 nucleotides read TGTGCCAGCATCGATTTCGGCGGCGGATACAATGAGCAGTTCTTC.